Below are 8 T cell receptor beta chains sequenced from a single sample in a study of regulatory T cells in long-lasting Graves disease. TCR beta libraries were built with iRepertoire HTBI primers and Arm-PCR of CDR3 regions. TCRdb reprocessed the multiplex PCR reads via MiXCR and lists one record per CDR3 protein. The sample has hundreds of thousands of distinct CDR3 sequences; roughly 15% are singletons. Time point described: newly diagnosed GD, antithyroid drugs for less than 3 months. Generation of the TCR library employed RNA extracted from PBMCs. These data were likewise used in another study, on T cells in Graves' hyperthyroidism and ophthalmopathy.

The source material was peripheral blood mononuclear cells (PBMCs), sampled at new diagnosis, from a patient treated with antithyroid drugs. Receptors originate from a woman between 25 and 40 years old with Graves disease.

This clonotype was recorded many times. The V and J genes are TRBV12-3 or TRBV12-4 and TRBJ1-2; D perhaps matches TRBD1 (5 bases). The CDR3 sequence is 13 residues long. Trimming left V 6 bases short and J 8 bases short, with 16 bases between. The CDR3 sequence: CASSRDSEWGYTF. As DNA, the CDR3 is TGTGCCAGCAGCCGGGACTCGGAATGGGGCTACACCTTC.

This sequence joins TRBV10-3 and TRBJ2-7, with 7 nucleotides matching TRBD2. The trim removed 8 bases at V and 2 bases at J, leaving 6 bases unmatched. The germline gives CDR1 ENHRY, CDR2 SYGVKD. The CDR3 sequence is 13 residues long. The DNA for the CDR3 is TGTGCCATCGGCTGGGAGGGCCCCTACGAGCAGTACTTC. This codes for CAIGWEGPYEQYF.

The chain links TRBV7-2 to TRBJ1-2; 10 bases are a match to TRBD1. V lost 5 bases and J lost 5; bases outside the gene matches: 2. CDR3 length equals 13 residues. Per germline, CDR1 SGHTA and CDR2 FQGNSA. CDR3 sequence (DNA): TGTGCCAGCAGCACGGGACAGGGGTATGGCTACACCTTC. It encodes CASSTGQGYGYTF.

In this sample, this clonotype turned up many times. The J gene is TRBJ2-7, the V gene TRBV20-1; 8 bases match TRBD2. Germline assignment: CDR1 DFQATT and CDR2 SNEGSKA (reference sequence). Trimming at V came to 6 bases and at J to 0 bases, leaving 4 bases not matched to a gene. The length of the CDR3 is 13 residues. The CDR3 nucleotides are TGCAGTGCAGTCGGGGGGGGCTCCTACGAGCAGTACTTC. It encodes CSAVGGGSYEQYF.

This clonotype has a handful of counts. The rearrangement uses TRBV7-2 and TRBJ1-4; D unclear. The germline gives CDR1 SGHTA, CDR2 FQGNSA. This CDR3 has 15 residues. V was clipped by 6 bases and J by 0 bases, with 11 bases between them. CDR3 bases: TGTACCAGCAGGCTTACCGGGACAACTAATGAAAAACTGTTTTTT. It encodes CTSRLTGTTNEKLFF.

This clonotype was seen many times. The chain recombines TRBV28 with TRBJ2-3; TRBD1 is a possible D gene (5 bases). In germline, CDR1 is MDHEN, CDR2 SYDVKM. Trimming removed 1 base at V and 3 bases at J, with 17 bases between. CDR3 size: 17 residues. CDR3 sequence reads: CASSLSFLTTVTDTQYF. CDR3 DNA sequence: TGTGCCAGCAGTTTATCTTTTTTAACGACAGTAACAGATACGCAGTATTTT.

This clonotype was counted between two and nine times. V usage is TRBV5-1 and J usage is TRBJ2-4; D is unclear. CDR3 length: 14 residues. Trimming cost V 0 bases and J 7 bases, with 11 bases left between them. CDR1 is SGHRS, CDR2 YFSETQ, per germline. CDR3 in amino acids: CASSLGSAPNIQYF. In DNA form, the CDR3 reads TGCGCCAGCAGCTTGGGTTCGGCTCCGAACATTCAGTACTTC.

This clonotype was counted between two and nine times. A single base separates this from a much larger clone, so it may be a read error. The chain couples TRBV2 to TRBJ1-1, with 7 nucleotides matching TRBD1. This CDR3 region has 14 residues. In germline, CDR1 is SNHLY, CDR2 FYNNEI. With V trimmed by 6 bases and J by 7 bases, 11 bases remained unmatched. CDR3 nucleotides: TGTGCCAGCAGGATGGGCAGGGGGGAGCATGAAGCTTTCTTT. Encoded protein: CASRMGRGEHEAFF.